This T cell receptor (beta chain) was sequenced during a study of vaccination and CD4 T cells after COVID-19 (dated by TCRdb to between 2021 and 2023). A note on the overall study: Convalescent patients had a positive SARS-CoV-2 result on nasal swab PCR, and of these patients, several had mild disease and one had severe disease. Participants got two doses of the Pfizer-BioNTech BNT162b2 vaccine (n=8) or two doses of the Moderna mRNA-1273 vaccine (n=2). Culture stimuli were overlapping spike peptide pools from SARS-CoV-2 and from the common cold coronaviruses HCoV-NL63, HCoV-OC43 and HCoV-229E. Control cultures used a CEFX viral epitope pool as positive control, an HIV-1 Nef peptide pool as negative control, or no peptide. In approximately ten COVID-19 convalescent patients and a handful of infection-naive healthy vaccine recipients, the spike-specific CD4+ TCR repertoire before mRNA vaccination was compared with the repertoire after mRNA vaccination. In the convalescent cohort there were six males and four females, among whom were two Hispanic individuals, seven Caucasians, two Asians and one multiracial person. The time from the second vaccine dose to post-vaccine blood sampling had a median of around 72 days and ranged from about 12 to 241 days. Post-COVID blood samples from convalescent patients were collected a median of roughly 100 days after diagnosis, with a range of roughly 35 to 180 days.

Results the study describes overall, beyond this receptor: Of the vaccine-specific clones found in convalescent patients, nearly all (304 of 307) were mono-reactive for SARS-CoV-2 spike instead of being cross-reactive with common cold coronaviruses. Relatively few convalescent patients were included in the study, and early timepoints after natural infection were not analyzed. In convalescent patients, a median approximately 83% of post-vaccine SARS-CoV-2-reactive clones were detected only after vaccination, suggesting vaccine-specific priming. The median number of SARS-CoV-2-reactive clonotypes rose from under 25 after infection to roughly 38 after vaccination, but the change was not significant.

V is cut by 3 bases and J by 8 bases, and the space between the germline ends is 14 bases. Per the germline V gene, SGHRS is the CDR1 and YFSETQ is the CDR2. From the cysteine up to the phenylalanine, the CDR3 has a length of 13 residues. Only the CDR3 DNA stays, 39 bases, in frame from base 1. Notes on this clonotype: Its recognized antigen is unknown. The input lacks base qualities; no much larger clone sits a single base away.

To prepare the library, PCR was applied. TCR sequencing of DNA from cultured CD4+ T cells used the Oncomine TCR Beta short-read assay at the Johns Hopkins FTIC core. The QIAamp micro DNA kit was used to extract genomic DNA from the cultured CD4+ T cells. Oncomine TCR Beta libraries from cultured CD4+ T cells were pooled with unique dual indexes and sequenced on an Illumina iSeq 100. As for the original processing: Non-productive sequences were filtered out, and CDR3s that did not start with C, did not end with F or W, or were shorter than 7 amino acids were discarded. The MANAFEST web application identified antigen-specific clonotypes by comparing peptide-stimulated wells against reference wells and other culture wells. To be called positive, a clone needed an FDR below 0.05, an odds ratio above 5, and a productive frequency above 0.1% in at least two of three replicate wells. Cross-reactive clonotypes were defined as significantly expanded in both SARS-CoV-2 spike wells and at least one common cold coronavirus spike condition. Using R version 3.6.1, CDR3 homology was evaluated through Levenshtein distances (stringdist) along with unrooted phylogenetic trees (ape). TCRdb trimmed public reads at Q25 via fastp, called clones via MiXCR and kept in-frame beta chains. Rows are unified per CDR3 protein, each entry keeping the most common DNA and genes. None of the V and J calls come from the authors' own analysis; TCRdb made them. For this sample the table gives roughly 15,000 distinct CDR3 sequences, of which about 73% were detected only once. The ten biggest clones cover about 5% of the sample.

The treatment or condition label here, explained by the study, means: roughly 10-day PBMC culture with coronavirus spike peptide pools or control peptides (ViraFEST assay). The study used the ViraFEST assay, which expanded antigen-specific T cells with peptide pools and then identified expanded clonotypes by TCR sequencing. Positive SARS-CoV-2 PCR tests in the convalescent patients dated from March to December 2020, before Alpha, Beta and Delta variants emerged in the United States. Each well held about 2.2 million PBMCs cultured in IMDM containing roughly 5% human AB serum and around 10 IU/ml IL-2, with 8.5 to 10 ug/ml peptide pools added. Half of the culture medium was replaced with fresh IL-2-containing medium on days 3 and 7. After around 10 days of culture, CD4+ T cells were isolated by negative selection with the EasySep CD4+ T cell isolation kit. Ficoll-Paque Plus gradient centrifugation was used to isolate PBMCs from whole blood, and the isolated PBMCs were then either used fresh or cryopreserved at -140C. Each culture condition was generally run in triplicate wells.

The receptor's source is a human donor who had recovered from COVID-19. The chain is assembled from TRBV5-1 and TRBJ1-2; there is no confident call for the D gene. Input material: CD4+ T cells from blood, cultured in vitro. The CDR3 here reads CASSSEWERGYTF. The sequence in DNA is TGCGCCAGCAGCTCAGAGTGGGAGAGGGGCTACACCTTC.